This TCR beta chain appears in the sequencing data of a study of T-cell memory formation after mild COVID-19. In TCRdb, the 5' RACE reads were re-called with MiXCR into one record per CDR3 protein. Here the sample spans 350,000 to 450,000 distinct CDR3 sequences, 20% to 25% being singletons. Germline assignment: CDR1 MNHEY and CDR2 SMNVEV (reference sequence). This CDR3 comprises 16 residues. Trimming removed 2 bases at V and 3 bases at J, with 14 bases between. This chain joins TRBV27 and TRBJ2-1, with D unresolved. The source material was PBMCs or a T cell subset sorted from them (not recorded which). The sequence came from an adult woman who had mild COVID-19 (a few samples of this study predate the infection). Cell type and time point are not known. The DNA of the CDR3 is TGTGCCAGCAGTTTAGCCCTATCGGCGGTCTACAATGAGCAGTTCTTC. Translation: CASSLALSAVYNEQFF.